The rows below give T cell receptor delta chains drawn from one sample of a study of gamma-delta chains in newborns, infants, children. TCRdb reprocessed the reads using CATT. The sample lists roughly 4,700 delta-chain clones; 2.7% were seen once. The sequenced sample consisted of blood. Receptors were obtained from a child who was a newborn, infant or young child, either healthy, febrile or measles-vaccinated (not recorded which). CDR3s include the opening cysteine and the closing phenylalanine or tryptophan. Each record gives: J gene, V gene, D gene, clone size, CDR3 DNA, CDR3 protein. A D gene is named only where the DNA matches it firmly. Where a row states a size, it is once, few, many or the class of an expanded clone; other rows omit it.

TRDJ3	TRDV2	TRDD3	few	TGTGCCTGTGACACCGTACTGGGGGATAAGGGCTCCTGGGACACCCGACAGATGTTTTTC	CACDTVLGDKGSWDTRQMFF
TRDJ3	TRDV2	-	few	TGTGCCTGTGACACCCCTAGCTCCTGGGACACCCGACAGATGTTTTTC	CACDTPSSWDTRQMFF
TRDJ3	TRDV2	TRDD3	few	TGTGCCTGTGACGCCGCGGGTACTGGGGGATCCCAAAAGACCTGGGACACCCGACAGATGTTTTTC	CACDAAGTGGSQKTWDTRQMFF
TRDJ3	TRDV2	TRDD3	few	TGTGCCTGTGATCGTACTGGGGGTTCCTGGGACACCCGACAGATGTTTTTC	CACDRTGGSWDTRQMFF
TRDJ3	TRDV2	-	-	TGTGCCTGTGACACCTTGGGTTCAAGCTCCTGGGACACCCGACAGATGTTTTTC	CACDTLGSSSWDTRQMFF
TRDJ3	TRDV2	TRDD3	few	TGTGCCTGCGACTCCCTGGGGGATACGGGCCGGGACACCCGACAGATGTTTTTC	CACDSLGDTGRDTRQMFF
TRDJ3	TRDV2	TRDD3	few	TGTGCCTGTGACACCGGGGGATACTCTAGCTCCTGGGACACCCGACAGATGTTTTTC	CACDTGGYSSSWDTRQMFF
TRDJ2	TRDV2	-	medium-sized	TGTGCCTGTGACACCTTGGGGACCTCGGAGCTTTTGACAGCACAACTCTTCTTT	CACDTLGTSELLTAQLFF
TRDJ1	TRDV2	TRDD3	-	TGTGCCTGTGACATACTGGGGGATGGCGATAAACTCATCTTT	CACDILGDGDKLIF
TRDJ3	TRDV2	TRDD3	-	TGTGCCTGTGACACCTGGGGGAACGGCTCCTGGGACACCCTACAGATGTTTTTC	CACDTWGNGSWDTLQMFF
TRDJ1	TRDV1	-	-	TGTGCTCTTGGGGAACTTACCTTCCTACGAGCTGGGGGATTGCTAGGCACCGATAAACTCATCTTT	CALGELTFLRAGGLLGTDKLIF
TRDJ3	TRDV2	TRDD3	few	TGTGCCTGTGACTCCTTACTGGGGGCCGCCTGGGACACCCGACAGATGTTTTTC	CACDSLLGAAWDTRQMFF
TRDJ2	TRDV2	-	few	TGTGCCTGTGACACCTACCAGGTAAAGGTGACAGCACATCTCTTCTTT	CACDTYQVKVTAHLFF
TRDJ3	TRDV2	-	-	TGTGCCTGTGACTCACCTGGTAGCTACCATTGGGACACCCGACAGATGTTTTTC	CACDSPGSYHWDTRQMFF